The TCR beta chain under discussion was sequenced for a study of tumor-infiltrating lymphocytes in oesophageal squamous cell carcinoma. TCRdb re-derived calls from the PCR reads in MiXCR, one entry per CDR3 protein. The sample carries 15,000 to 20,000 distinct CDR3 sequences, roughly 40% recorded once. The CDR3 has 15 amino acids. From germline, CDR1 is SGHTA and CDR2 FQGTGA. This sequence was found in a female donor with esophageal squamous cell carcinoma. The chain has TRBV7-3 and TRBJ1-1, with D possibly matching TRBD1 (5 bases). Near its end, the DNA agrees better with TRBJ2-7, so the J call may be wrong. The sequencing sample was made of normal esophageal tissue next to the tumor. CDR3 loop: CASSLDLGPQSEQYF. For the CDR3, the DNA is TGTGCCAGCAGCTTAGATCTGGGGCCCCAATCCGAGCAGTACTTC.